These 27 T cell receptor beta chains were sequenced from one sample in a study of blood T cell repertoires in COVID-19. Generated by immunoSEQ multiplex PCR, the TCRdb table keeps only in-frame clones and is missing some. The table records around 170,000 clones, 83% of them present only once. The sample taken for sequencing was peripheral blood. The receptor source for this set is a human donor in a cohort sampled during active COVID-19.

This chain connects TRBV6-1 to TRBJ1-2; D perhaps matches TRBD1 (5 bases). CDR1 MNHNS and CDR2 SASEGT come from the germline V gene. CDR3 length equals 14 residues. V lost 2 bases and J 4 bases, leaving 11 bases between the germline ends. The DNA for the CDR3 is TGTGCCAGCAGTGAACGGGGGGGTGGCTATGGCTACACCTTC. Its translation: CASSERGGGYGYTF.

V and J are TRBV27 and TRBJ2-7; D might be TRBD1 (6 bases). V dropped 5 bases and J dropped 2 bases, with 16 bases sitting between them. CDR1 and CDR2 (germline): MNHEY, SMNVEV (reference sequence). The CDR3 is made up of 15 amino acids. The CDR3 nucleotides read TGTGCCAGCAGTCCCCGGAGGACAGTTGCCTACGAGCAGTACTTC. Its protein is CASSPRRTVAYEQYF.

The V gene is TRBV28, the J gene TRBJ2-7; TRBD1 matches at 7 bases. V lost 6 bases, J lost 0 bases, and 8 bases stayed unmatched. Per the germline V gene, CDR1 is MDHEN and CDR2 is SYDVKM. The CDR3 spans 15 residues. The CDR3 DNA is TGTGCCAGCAGGACAGGGTTTGCCCCCTCCTACGAGCAGTACTTC. Its protein is CASRTGFAPSYEQYF.

This chain uses TRBV19 with TRBJ2-7; 9 positions match TRBD1. Per germline, CDR1 LNHDA and CDR2 SQIVND (reference sequence). The CDR3 spans 15 residues. V lost 3 bases to trimming and J lost 3 bases; unmatched junction nucleotides: 6. The CDR3 loop is CASSIIDRGGYEQYF. The CDR3 DNA reads as TGTGCCAGTAGTATCATCGACAGGGGGGGCTACGAGCAGTACTTC.

In this sample, this clone turned up a few times. This chain connects TRBV9 to TRBJ1-2, with 7 bases that match TRBD1. The germline gives CDR1 SGDLS, CDR2 YYNGEE. Trimming removed 2 bases from V and 4 bases from J; junction bases left unmatched: 2. The CDR3 contains 13 residues. The CDR3, as DNA: TGTGCCAGCAGCGTCGGACAGGCCTATGGCTACACCTTC. Translated: CASSVGQAYGYTF.

J is TRBJ1-2 and V is TRBV6-5, with D unresolved. The CDR3 is made up of 15 amino acids. V was clipped by 0 bases and J by 0 bases, with 8 bases between them. Germline V lookup: CDR1 MNHEY, CDR2 SVGAGI. The CDR3 sequence is CASSYSGRPNYGYTF. CDR3 sequence (DNA): TGTGCCAGCAGTTACTCGGGCCGACCTAACTATGGCTACACCTTC.

This chain's CDR3 is CATSDLHQGTTAGELFF. CDR3 in DNA: TGTGCCACCAGTGATTTGCATCAGGGTACTACAGCCGGGGAGCTGTTTTTT. The rearrangement uses TRBV24-1 and TRBJ2-2, with D possibly being TRBD1 (5 bases). CDR1 KGHDR and CDR2 SFDVKD come from the germline V gene. V lost 0 bases to trimming and J lost 6 bases, with 16 bases between them. The CDR3 contains 17 residues.

The chain has TRBV5-5 and TRBJ2-6; D may be TRBD2 (7 bases). The germline gives CDR1 SGHKS, CDR2 YYEKEE (reference sequence). The germline V and J ends were trimmed by 0 bases and 4 bases, with 14 bases remaining between them. The CDR3 is 17 residues long. CDR3 nucleotides: TGTGCCAGCAGCTTGGAGGGGGGAGGGACGGGGGCCAACGTCCTGACTTTC. Residues: CASSLEGGGTGANVLTF.

Comments on this clone: Other DNA sequences in the same sample also yield this CDR3. This chain links TRBV3-1 (or the pseudogene TRBV3-2) with TRBJ1-2; the D is unclear. This CDR3 region has 13 residues. Germline V gene sequence: CDR1 LGHDT, CDR2 YNNKEL (reference sequence). Trimming took off 1 base at V and 4 bases at J, with 7 bases between the two ends. CDR3 sequence (DNA): TGTGCCAGCAGCCAAGGAACAAGCTATGGCTACACCTTC. Translating gives CASSQGTSYGYTF.

The chain couples TRBV6-6 to TRBJ1-1, with TRBD1 as a possible D gene (5 bases). This CDR3 contains 14 residues. Germline V gives CDR1 MNHNY, CDR2 SVGAGI (reference sequence). V lost 2 bases, J lost 4 bases, and 11 bases lay in between. CDR3 region: CASSYRAQGTEAFF. The CDR3 DNA reads as TGTGCCAGCAGTTACAGGGCGCAGGGCACTGAAGCTTTCTTT.

The chain combines TRBV4-2 with TRBJ1-4; 8 bases match TRBD1. The V and J ends lost 1 base and 8 bases, in that order; junction bases with no gene match: 3. This CDR3 is 14 amino acids long. CDR1 is LGHNA and CDR2 is YNFKEQ in the germline V gene. DNA for the CDR3: TGTGCCAGCAGCCAAGGGACAGGGAGGGAAAAACTGTTTTTT. It encodes CASSQGTGREKLFF.

The chain recombines TRBV10-3 with TRBJ1-6; 8 bases line up with TRBD1. With V trimmed by 3 bases and J by 9 bases, 7 bases remained unmatched. The V gene's germline CDR1 is ENHRY and CDR2 SYGVKD. The CDR3 is 15 amino acids. For the CDR3, the DNA is TGTGCCATCAGTGACTTACAGGGGGAAGGTTCACCCCTCCACTTT. Its translation: CAISDLQGEGSPLHF.

The CDR3 sequence is CASSDRGRPNQPQHF. In DNA, the CDR3 is TGTGCCAGCAGTGACAGGGGGAGACCTAATCAGCCCCAGCATTTT. This chain links TRBV2 with TRBJ1-5; TRBD1 aligns across 7 bases. There are 15 residues in the CDR3. The V segment lost 3 bases and the J segment 4 bases; nucleotides outside the gene matches: 6. CDR1 and CDR2 from the germline V gene are SNHLY and FYNNEI. Full variable domain (missing parts from reference TRBV2 and TRBJ1-5): EPEVTQTPSHQVTQMGQEVILRCVPISNHLYFYWYRQILGQKVEFLVSFYNNEISEKSEIFDDQFSVERPDGSNFTLKIRSTKLEDSAMYFCASSDRGRPNQPQHFGDGTRLSIL.

This sequence joins TRBV24-1 and TRBJ1-2; unclear D gene. The V gene's germline CDR1 is KGHDR and CDR2 SFDVKD. The CDR3 consists of 16 residues. Trimming took off 2 bases at V and 8 bases at J, with 20 bases between the two ends. The CDR3 region is CATSDCPPAPLRGYTF. In DNA form, the CDR3 reads TGTGCCACCAGTGATTGTCCCCCAGCCCCCCTGAGGGGCTACACCTTC.

This clone was detected once. The CDR3 is CASSALDRVRTGELFF. DNA of the CDR3: TGTGCCAGCAGCGCCCTGGACAGGGTTCGCACCGGGGAGCTGTTTTTT. The V gene is TRBV9, the J gene TRBJ2-2; TRBD1 matches at 8 bases. This CDR3 has 16 residues. J gave up 4 bases and V 3 bases, and 8 bases lay outside the gene matches. Germline CDR1 is SGDLS and CDR2 is YYNGEE.

This chain uses TRBV5-4 with TRBJ2-2, with D perhaps matching TRBD2 (6 bases). This CDR3 spans 15 amino acids. Germline V gene lookup returns CDR1 SGHNT and CDR2 YYREEE (reference sequence). V lost 9 bases to trimming and J lost 4 bases, with 19 bases between them. Written as DNA, the CDR3 is TGTGCCACCCATCGGGGGAAGAGCCTCACCGGGGAGCTGTTTTTT. Protein: CATHRGKSLTGELFF.

In this sample, this clone turned up once. CDR3 amino acids: CASSAGEGGEKLFF. CDR3 coding DNA: TGTGCCAGCAGTGCCGGGGAGGGCGGCGAAAAACTGTTTTTT. The chain couples TRBV6-4 to TRBJ1-4, with D uncertain. The CDR3 loop spans 14 amino acids. CDR1 and CDR2 from the germline V gene are MRHNA and SNTAGT. V lost 4 bases and J lost 8, with 14 bases in between.

The chain recombines TRBV10-2 with TRBJ1-5; a possible D gene is TRBD1 (5 bases). V was pared by 4 bases and J by 7 bases, with 14 bases between. This CDR3 comprises 14 residues. CDR1 WSHSY and CDR2 SAAADI come from the germline V gene. The CDR3 bases are TGCGCCAGCAGTGTCAGCAGGGTCCGCCAGCCCCAGCATTTT. This encodes CASSVSRVRQPQHF.

This rearrangement joins TRBV4-3 to TRBJ2-1; no clear D. This CDR3 contains 17 residues. Germline V gene sequence: CDR1 LGHNA, CDR2 YSLEER. V lost 0 bases, J lost 8 bases, and 20 bases lay in between. CDR3 sequence (DNA): TGCGCCAGCAGCCAAGATCCTGGTCTAGAGCGCTTCCATGAGCAGTTCTTC. Amino acid sequence: CASSQDPGLERFHEQFF.

The gene calls are TRBV12-1 and TRBJ2-1; TRBD2 reflects the table's D call only, with no check against the DNA. TRBV12-1 is designated a pseudogene. The CDR3 sequence is 16 residues long. DNA of the CDR3: TGTGCCAGCAGCTTCCCACCGACTAGCGGGAGGCATGAGCAGTTCTTC. This sequence encodes CASSFPPTSGRHEQFF.

The V and J genes are TRBV15 and TRBJ1-6; the D is unclear. V gave up 0 bases and J gave up 10 bases, with 13 bases separating them. From germline, CDR1 is LNHNV and CDR2 YYDKDF (reference sequence). The CDR3 spans 15 residues. CDR3 protein: CATSRDKKGGSPLHF. The CDR3 region has the DNA TGTGCCACCAGCAGAGATAAGAAGGGCGGGTCACCCCTCCACTTT.

The rearrangement uses TRBV7-2 and TRBJ2-7; TRBD2 matches at 10 bases. The CDR3 is 14 amino acids. CDR1 and CDR2 (germline): SGHTA, FQGNSA. Trimming at V came to 5 bases and at J to 4 bases, leaving 5 bases not matched to a gene. The DNA of the CDR3 is TGTGCCAGCAGCCCAGGACTAGCGGCTTACGAGCAGTACTTC. Its translation: CASSPGLAAYEQYF. Variable domain in full (rest from reference TRBV7-2 and TRBJ2-7): GAGVSQSPSNKVTEKGKDVELRCDPISGHTALYWYRQSLGQGLEFLIYFQGNSAPDKSGLPSDRFSAERTGGSVSTLTIQRTQQEDSAVYLCASSPGLAAYEQYFGPGTRLTVT.

This clone has more than one count but fewer than ten. The CDR3 loop is CASSPPMRDGYTF. CDR3 nucleotides: TGTGCCAGCAGTCCTCCAATGAGAGATGGCTACACCTTC. This chain links TRBV2 with TRBJ1-2; D is unclear. The CDR3 consists of 13 residues. The V end was cut by 5 bases, the J end by 6 bases, with 13 bases between. The V gene's germline CDR1 is SNHLY and CDR2 FYNNEI.

The V and J genes are TRBV5-6 and TRBJ2-7, with TRBD2 matching over 14 bases. Germline V gene lookup returns CDR1 SGHDT and CDR2 YYEEEE. V lost 4 bases, J lost 7 bases, and 7 bases stayed unmatched. The length of the CDR3 is 15 residues. This CDR3 is CASSEGLAGAGEQYF. The CDR3 DNA sequence: TGTGCCAGCAGCGAGGGACTAGCGGGAGCTGGGGAGCAGTACTTC.

The chain employs TRBV5-8 and TRBJ1-1; 7 nucleotides match TRBD1. Germline assignment: CDR1 SGHTS and CDR2 YDEGEE. This CDR3 spans 15 amino acids. J gave up 6 bases and V 4 bases, and 12 bases lay outside the gene matches. CDR3 nucleotides: TGTGCCAGCAGCCGGTATGCAGGGGGGATACCTGAAGCTTTCTTT. It codes for CASSRYAGGIPEAFF. The variable domain in full, with the rest retrieved from reference TRBV5-8 and TRBJ1-1, is EAGVTQSPTHLIKTRGQQATLRCSPISGHTSVYWYQQALGLGLQFLLWYDEGEERNRGNFPPRFSGRQFPNYSSELNVNALELEDSALYLCASSRYAGGIPEAFFGQGTRLTVV.

The rearrangement joins TRBV7-3 to TRBJ2-1; 9 bases are shared with TRBD1. Unmatched junction bases numbered 7, after V lost 3 bases and J lost 7 bases. Germline-derived CDR1 and CDR2 are SGHTA and FQGTGA. This CDR3 spans 15 amino acids. The CDR3 coding sequence is TGTGCCAGCAGCTTGTCCGGGACAGGGTGGAATGAGCAGTTCTTC. Its translation: CASSLSGTGWNEQFF.

The V gene is TRBV7-9, the J gene TRBJ1-1; 8 bases match TRBD1. The CDR3 consists of 16 residues. The trim removed 4 bases at V and 0 bases at J, leaving 7 bases unmatched. Looked up from germline, CDR1 is SEHNR and CDR2 is FQNEAQ (reference sequence). The DNA of the CDR3 is TGTGCCAGCAGCTCCGGACAGGGCTATATGAACACTGAAGCTTTCTTT. This translates into CASSSGQGYMNTEAFF.